The 25 T cell receptor beta chains below come from one sample, sequenced in a study of T cells in tumors after PD-1 blockade (dated by TCRdb to between 2018 and 2021). The time point label of this sample denotes: before anti-PD-1 therapy. Libraries came from the immunoSEQ multiplex PCR assay. The table was pulled from immuneACCESS by TCRdb, which kept in-frame rearrangements only. Such tables lose some clones; where checked, under half of the loss comes from unresolved V genes, and the rest has no known cause. The sample has about 48,000 clones on record, approximately 84% of them singletons. Jointly, the top ten make up roughly 4.1% of the sample. The sample was PBMCs, taken before anti-PD-1 treatment. The receptors here all came from a human donor with basal cell carcinoma.

The chain couples TRBV7-9 to TRBJ1-2; D remains unclear. The germline V gene encodes CDR1 SEHNR and CDR2 FQNEAQ (reference sequence). This CDR3 is 13 amino acids long. Trimming took off 5 bases at V and 3 bases at J, with 10 bases between the two ends. The CDR3: CASSATADYGYTF. DNA of the CDR3: TGTGCCAGCAGCGCCACAGCGGACTATGGCTACACCTTC.

This rearrangement joins TRBV30 to TRBJ2-7, with 12 bases lining up with TRBD1. The CDR3 has 14 amino acids. The V segment lost 2 bases and the J segment 4 bases; nucleotides outside the gene matches: 3. The germline V gene encodes CDR1 GTSNPN and CDR2 SVGIG (reference sequence). The CDR3 protein is CAWSPGQGAYEQYF. The CDR3 DNA is TGTGCCTGGAGTCCGGGACAGGGGGCATACGAGCAGTACTTC.

V and J are TRBV3-1 (or the pseudogene TRBV3-2) and TRBJ2-5; 8 bases align to TRBD2. This CDR3 has 16 amino acids. Germline values: CDR1 LGHDT, CDR2 YNNKEL (reference sequence). The V gene end was trimmed by 1 base and the J gene end by 5 bases; junction bases not matched to a gene: 9. The CDR3 DNA sequence: TGTGCCAGCAGCCAAGTAGACGGGGGGGCGCGGGAGACCCAGTACTTC. Its protein is CASSQVDGGARETQYF.

This chain uses TRBV2 with TRBJ2-5, with D perhaps TRBD1 (5 bases). Germline V gene lookup returns CDR1 SNHLY and CDR2 FYNNEI. Deletions cut 3 bases from V and 5 bases from J, with 10 bases between. The CDR3 has 13 residues. Here the CDR3 DNA reads TGTGCCAGCAGTGATTTAGGGGTCGAGACCCAGTACTTC. Its translation: CASSDLGVETQYF.

This clone appeared a single time. The V and J genes are TRBV6-5 and TRBJ2-7, with 7 bases fitting TRBD1. The CDR3 sequence is 15 residues long. After removal of 2 bases from V and 5 bases from J, the junction contained 9 bases not matched to a gene. CDR1 is MNHEY and CDR2 is SVGAGI in the germline V gene. CDR3 bases: TGTGCCAGCAGTTACGGTGGCAGGGGGACCGACGAGCAGTACTTC. It specifies CASSYGGRGTDEQYF.

V gene TRBV19 combines with J gene TRBJ2-4, with TRBD1 matching over 8 bases. The CDR3 has 16 amino acids. Germline CDR1 is LNHDA and CDR2 is SQIVND (reference sequence). Trimming took 6 bases from V and 0 from J; bases not matched to a gene: 7. The CDR3 loop is CASRQGESLAKNIQYF. CDR3 nucleotides: TGTGCCAGTAGACAGGGGGAGAGCCTAGCCAAAAACATTCAGTACTTC.

This chain uses TRBV6-5 with TRBJ2-5; 7 bases are shared with TRBD2. With V trimmed by 4 bases and J by 1 base, 9 bases remained unmatched. The V gene's germline CDR1 is MNHEY and CDR2 SVGAGI. This CDR3 region has 16 residues. The CDR3 reads CASSLTSGTTQETQYF. As DNA, the CDR3 is TGTGCCAGCAGTTTAACCTCCGGGACTACCCAAGAGACCCAGTACTTC.

The count of this clone is one. The chain uses TRBV7-2 and TRBJ2-1, with TRBD1 as a possible D gene (5 bases). CDR3 length equals 15 residues. Looked up from germline, CDR1 is SGHTA and CDR2 is FQGNSA. V was trimmed by 6 bases and J by 0 bases, leaving 12 bases between them. CDR3 sequence reads: CASSRTFSSYNEQFF. The CDR3 DNA is TGTGCCAGCAGTCGGACATTCAGCTCCTACAATGAGCAGTTCTTC.

This clone has a handful of counts. This chain links TRBV6-4 with TRBJ2-2, with 8 bases fitting TRBD2. V shed 3 bases and J 6 bases; nucleotides not matched to a gene: 3. The CDR3 totals 14 residues. Germline V CDR1 and CDR2: MRHNA, SNTAGT. The CDR3 bases are TGTGCCAGCAGTGATCCGGGGGGGCCCGGGGAGCTGTTTTTT. Protein: CASSDPGGPGELFF.

DNA for the CDR3: TGTGCCTGGGATAAACCAGGCAGGGCTTCACCCCTCCACTTT. This codes for CAWDKPGRASPLHF. The chain recombines TRBV30 with TRBJ1-6; possibly TRBD1 for D (5 bases). Germline CDR1 GTSNPN, CDR2 SVGIG (reference sequence). Trimming pared 5 bases from V and 9 bases from J, leaving 17 bases between. This CDR3 has 14 amino acids.

The rearrangement joins TRBV19 to TRBJ1-4; D is unclear. The germline V and J ends were trimmed by 8 bases and 3 bases, with 19 bases remaining between them. Germline values: CDR1 LNHDA, CDR2 SQIVND (reference sequence). The CDR3 runs to 16 residues. CDR3 loop: CASREREGGSNEKLFF. The CDR3 DNA follows: TGTGCCAGTCGGGAGAGGGAAGGTGGTTCTAATGAAAAACTGTTTTTT.

The chain recombines TRBV6-1 with TRBJ1-5; D is ambiguous. The CDR3 is 13 residues long. Between the trimmed V and J ends, which lost 1 base and 7 bases, there was a span of 8 bases. Germline assignment: CDR1 MNHNS and CDR2 SASEGT. DNA for the CDR3: TGTGCCAGCAGTGAAGGCGACGGACAGCCCCAGCATTTT. It codes for CASSEGDGQPQHF.

This sequence joins TRBV10-3 and TRBJ2-2; tentatively, D is TRBD2 (5 bases). This CDR3 is 13 amino acids long. Germline lookup yields CDR1 ENHRY and CDR2 SYGVKD. V lost 3 bases and J 5 bases, leaving 7 bases between the germline ends. The CDR3 spells CAISDRRTGELFF. CDR3 nucleotides: TGTGCCATCAGTGACAGGAGGACCGGGGAGCTGTTTTTT.

The chain has TRBV5-6 and TRBJ2-1; TRBD2 is a possible D gene (5 bases). Germline values: CDR1 SGHDT, CDR2 YYEEEE. This CDR3 has 16 amino acids. V lost 4 bases, J lost 0 bases, and 14 bases lay in between. CDR3 nucleotides: TGTGCCAGCAGCACGCGGACTTCGAGCTCCTACAATGAGCAGTTCTTC. Its protein product is CASSTRTSSSYNEQFF.

The J gene is TRBJ2-1, the V gene TRBV20-1; D possibly corresponds to TRBD2 (7 bases). This CDR3 spans 14 amino acids. V dropped 3 bases and J dropped 1 base, with 10 bases sitting between them. CDR1 and CDR2 (germline): DFQATT, SNEGSKA (reference sequence). CDR3 amino acids: CSASAGASYNEQFF. The CDR3 nucleotides read TGCAGTGCTAGTGCGGGGGCGTCCTACAATGAGCAGTTCTTC.

The chain has TRBV6-5 and TRBJ1-2, with D unclear. Per the germline V gene, CDR1 is MNHEY and CDR2 is SVGAGI. The CDR3 spans 13 residues. Trimming stripped 6 bases from V and 3 bases from J, with 11 bases between. CDR3 DNA: TGTGCCAGCAGAGAGACATTCTACTATGGCTACACCTTC. Amino acid sequence: CASRETFYYGYTF.

A word on this clone: This sample also contains other DNA sequences that code for the same CDR3. J is TRBJ2-7 and V is TRBV19, with TRBD1 identical over 7 bases. The junction had 4 bases not matched to a gene; V was cut back by 6 bases and J by 2 bases. Looked up from germline, CDR1 is LNHDA and CDR2 is SQIVND (reference sequence). CDR3 length: 13 amino acids. Written as DNA, the CDR3 is TGTGCCAGTAGGAAACAGGGGACCTACGAGCAGTACTTC. Encoded protein: CASRKQGTYEQYF.

The CDR3 sequence is CATSDLRDRVPDTQYF. Here the CDR3 DNA reads TGTGCCACCAGTGATTTGCGAGACAGAGTGCCAGATACGCAGTATTTT. The genes are TRBV24-1 and TRBJ2-3; D is possibly TRBD1 (5 bases). With 0 bases removed from V and 4 bases from J, the gap between germline ends came to 13 bases. The CDR3 covers 16 residues. In germline, CDR1 is KGHDR, CDR2 SFDVKD.

The chain has TRBV7-9 and TRBJ2-2; D is perhaps TRBD1 or TRBD2 (5 bases each). Trimming pared 5 bases from V and 0 bases from J, leaving 13 bases between. From germline, CDR1 is SEHNR and CDR2 FQNEAQ (reference sequence). The CDR3 has 16 residues. CDR3 amino acids: CASSPWGTPNTGELFF. In DNA form, the CDR3 reads TGTGCCAGCAGCCCCTGGGGGACGCCGAACACCGGGGAGCTGTTTTTT.

The V and J genes are TRBV12-3 or TRBV12-4 and TRBJ2-1; D call uncertain. V lost 6 bases and J 4 bases, leaving 7 bases between the germline ends. CDR3 length equals 12 residues. The CDR3 DNA sequence: TGTGCCAGCAGCCCCCCTTACAATGAGCAGTTCTTC. Translated, it gives CASSPPYNEQFF.

This clone turned up a few times. The chain employs TRBV2 and TRBJ1-5; possible D gene TRBD1, 6 bases. The V end lost 1 base, the J end lost 6 bases, and 13 bases lay between the germline ends. The CDR3 extends over 15 amino acids. Germline V gene sequence: CDR1 SNHLY, CDR2 FYNNEI. The CDR3, as DNA: TGTGCCAGCAGTGAAGAGGGGGGGAAGAGTCAGCCCCAGCATTTT. Encoded protein: CASSEEGGKSQPQHF.

The V and J genes are TRBV7-9 and TRBJ2-3; D is perhaps TRBD1 or TRBD2 (6 bases each). Per germline, CDR1 SEHNR and CDR2 FQNEAQ (reference sequence). There are 13 residues in the CDR3. V lost 1 base, J lost 8 bases, and 10 bases lay in between. This CDR3 reads CASSLGGGTTQYF. The CDR3 DNA reads as TGTGCCAGCAGCTTAGGAGGGGGGACTACGCAGTATTTT.

The gene calls are TRBV3-1 (or the pseudogene TRBV3-2) and TRBJ1-2, with TRBD1 as a possible D gene (5 bases). V lost 5 bases, J lost 4 bases, and 11 bases lay in between. The CDR3 is 13 amino acids. CDR1 is LGHDT, CDR2 YNNKEL, per germline (reference sequence). The CDR3 protein is CASSLDKIYGYTF. The CDR3 DNA is TGTGCCAGCAGCTTGGACAAGATCTATGGCTACACCTTC.

The chain employs TRBV14 and TRBJ1-1, with unresolved D. Germline V gene lookup returns CDR1 SGHDN and CDR2 FVKESK. The V gene lost 2 bases and the J gene lost 0 bases, with 10 bases spanning the gap. CDR3 size: 15 residues. CDR3: CASSQSVWMNTEAFF. The CDR3 bases are TGTGCCAGCAGCCAATCAGTGTGGATGAACACTGAAGCTTTCTTT.

This chain joins TRBV5-6 and TRBJ1-2; D is possibly TRBD1 (6 bases). Trimming shortened V by 5 bases and J by 1 base, and 15 bases separated the two germline ends. Germline loops: CDR1 SGHDT, CDR2 YYEEEE. This CDR3 has 15 residues. The CDR3 reads CASSARGANNYGYTF. The DNA for the CDR3 is TGTGCCAGCAGTGCACGGGGGGCCAATAACTATGGCTACACCTTC.